Below, one T cell receptor (beta chain) is given with its context. The method was immunoSEQ multiplex PCR; TCRdb's version includes in-frame clones alone and lacks a portion of them. The data show approximately 9,800 clones, with about 35% seen just once and 10% to 15% held by the top ten. There were about 200,000 CFSE-labeled responder cells plated together with about 200,000 irradiated, violet-dye-labeled stimulator cells. Responder CD3+CD4+ and CD3+CD8+ cells that were proliferating and CFSE-low were sorted after the reaction. Germline V gives CDR1 SGHRS, CDR2 YFSETQ. With 0 bases removed from V and 4 bases from J, the gap between germline ends came to 7 bases. This CDR3 has 14 amino acids. This record belongs to a study of graft-versus-host responses after intestinal transplantation. Study findings and constraints: Investigators detected GvH clones in recipient marrow, with some emerging earlier in ileum or blood. When patients had graft-donor T cell macrochimerism, their allografts held high graft-versus-host to host-versus-graft clonal ratios.

The sample was alloreactive CD8+ T cells from a mixed lymphocyte reaction culture, taken before intestinal transplant. Stated subset: CFSE-low proliferating T cells sorted from approximately six-day pre-transplant mixed lymphocyte reaction (GvH or HvG direction). This clonotype was obtained from a human patient who received an intestinal transplant. J is TRBJ2-2 and V is TRBV5-1; D is possibly TRBD2 (6 bases). CDR3 DNA sequence: TGCGCCAGCAGCTTGGCCGGGGGCACCGGGGAGCTGTTTTTT. This translates into CASSLAGGTGELFF.